This is a list of T cell receptor beta chains from one sample in a study of blood T cell repertoires in COVID-19. Data came from immunoSEQ multiplex PCR; TCRdb stores just in-frame clones and leaves some out. The sample holds approximately 60,000 clones, 90% to 95% seen once. The source material was peripheral blood. All receptors derive from a man in his sixties or seventies with active COVID-19. CDR3s include the opening cysteine and the closing phenylalanine or tryptophan. D genes are given only for firm matches. Clone size is not always given. Where it is, it says once, few, many or a class for expanded clones.

>TRBV9|TRBJ2-1|NA|TRBD2
TGTGCCAGCAGGTTCAGCGGGACCTACAATGAGCAGTTCTTC
CASRFSGTYNEQFF
>TRBV5-6|TRBJ2-1|NA|TRBD1
TGTGCCAGCAGCTTGGGGACAGGGTTCAATGAGCAGTTCTTC
CASSLGTGFNEQFF
>TRBV6-6|TRBJ1-5|NA|NA
TGTGCCAGCAGCTCTGGCCGCTTGGGCAATCAGCCCCAGCATTTT
CASSSGRLGNQPQHF
>TRBV10-1|TRBJ2-3|NA|NA
TGCGCCAGCAGTGCGGACATAGTGTTGGATACGCAGTATTTT
CASSADIVLDTQYF
>TRBV6-2/TRBV6-3|TRBJ1-2|NA|TRBD1
TGTGCCAGCAGCTCCACAGGGGAAAGGGACTATGGCTACACCTTC
CASSSTGERDYGYTF
>TRBV3-1/TRBV3-2|TRBJ2-1|NA|NA
TGTGCCAGCAGCCAAAATTTGGGGCCCCTGGGGAATGAGCAGTTCTTC
CASSQNLGPLGNEQFF
>TRBV6-4|TRBJ2-1|NA|NA
TGTGCCAGCAGTGCGGAGCAGCGGTCCAATGAGCAGTTCTTC
CASSAEQRSNEQFF
>TRBV28|TRBJ2-1|NA|NA
TGTGCCAGCAGTTTAGGGCTCAGGGGTTCGTTCTTC
CASSLGLRGSFF
>TRBV24-1|TRBJ2-2|NA|TRBD1
TGTGCCACCAGTGACCCAGGGGGCCCCACCGGGGAGCTGTTTTTT
CATSDPGGPTGELFF
>TRBV15|TRBJ1-1|NA|NA
TGTGCCACCAGTCCGGGAACTGGAGGGGACACTGAAGCTTTCTTT
CATSPGTGGDTEAFF
>TRBV3-1/TRBV3-2|TRBJ1-4|NA|NA
TGTGCCAGCAGCCGCCAAGGGGGGGCGCTTGAAAAACTGTTTTTT
CASSRQGGALEKLFF
>TRBV11-2|TRBJ1-6|NA|TRBD1
TGTGCCAGCAGCCCCGGGACAGGGAATAATTCACCCCTCCACTTT
CASSPGTGNNSPLHF
>TRBV15|TRBJ1-5|few|TRBD1
TGTGCCACCAGCGCACAGGGGAATCAGCCCCAGCATTTT
CATSAQGNQPQHF
>TRBV5-5|TRBJ1-1|NA|NA
TGTGCCAGCAGCTTGGCCGAAGGGGGCACTGAAGCTTTCTTT
CASSLAEGGTEAFF
>TRBV24-1|TRBJ2-7|NA|TRBD1
TGTGCCACCAGTGGGCCCCGGACAGGGGGAGACGAGCAGTACTTC
CATSGPRTGGDEQYF
>TRBV4-2|TRBJ2-2|NA|NA
TGTGCCAGCAGCTCAAGGGGGAGGGGGACTTTTGACACCGGGGAGCTGTTTTTT
CASSSRGRGTFDTGELFF
>TRBV6-1|TRBJ1-4|NA|NA
TGTGCCAGCAGTGACGGGACACGGCGGGTTAATGAAAAACTGTTTTTT
CASSDGTRRVNEKLFF
>TRBV29-1|TRBJ2-2|once|NA
TGCAGCGTATCCCCACAGGGCTACACCGGGGAGCTGTTTTTT
CSVSPQGYTGELFF
>TRBV3-1/TRBV3-2|TRBJ1-1|NA|NA
TGTGCCAGCAGCCAAGATCCCAGGTGGACTGAAGCTTTCTTT
CASSQDPRWTEAFF
>TRBV6-5|TRBJ2-2|NA|TRBD1
TGTGCCAGCAGTTCAAGCACAGGGGGACATCCCCTTTTT
CASSSSTGGHPLF
>TRBV6-5|TRBJ2-4|NA|TRBD1
TGTGCCAGCAGTTACGGGACAGGGGCCAAAAACATTCAGTACTTC
CASSYGTGAKNIQYF
>TRBV18|TRBJ1-1|NA|NA
TGTGCCAGCTCACCACCGGGAAGGGGAGGTACTGAAGCTTTCTTT
CASSPPGRGGTEAFF
>TRBV7-8|TRBJ2-1|NA|TRBD2
TGTGCCAGCAGCGCCAAACTAGCGGGGGCCAGCTCCTACAATGAGCAGTTCTTC
CASSAKLAGASSYNEQFF
>TRBV28|TRBJ1-3|NA|TRBD1
TGTGCCAGCAGTTTACGACAGGGGGCTGGAAACACCATATATTTT
CASSLRQGAGNTIYF
>TRBV7-9|TRBJ1-2|NA|NA
TGTGCCAGCAGCCCGGGGGGAGGGGTAAACGGCTACACCTTC
CASSPGGGVNGYTF
>TRBV5-4|TRBJ2-5|NA|NA
TGTGCCAGCCACCCGGGTCTGGCAGCGGCCGGGAGGACCCAGTACTTC
CASHPGLAAAGRTQYF
>TRBV6-6|TRBJ2-3|NA|TRBD1
TGTGCCAGCGGTCAGGGGGCTAGCACAGATACGCAGTATTTT
CASGQGASTDTQYF
>TRBV7-9|TRBJ1-1|NA|NA
TGTGCCAGCAGCTCCGGGTGGGAGCGGAACACTGAAGCTTTCTTT
CASSSGWERNTEAFF
>TRBV19|TRBJ2-1|NA|NA
TGTGCCAGTAAACAAGGACAGCCGAGCTCCTACAATGAGCAGTTCTTC
CASKQGQPSSYNEQFF
>TRBV4-1|TRBJ1-2|few|NA
TGCGCCAGCAGCCAAGATATAAGAGGTGGACTCACCTTC
CASSQDIRGGLTF
>TRBV19|TRBJ2-3|NA|TRBD2
TGTGCCAGTAGCGCCCGGACTAGCGGGGGGTACACAGATACGCAGTATTTT
CASSARTSGGYTDTQYF
>TRBV5-8|TRBJ1-2|NA|NA
TGTGCCAGCAGCTTAATCTACGACAGGTCCTATGGCTACACCTTC
CASSLIYDRSYGYTF
>TRBV5-1|TRBJ2-1|NA|NA
TGCGCCAGCAGCATGCTCGGGACACAGACCTACAATGAGCAGTTCTTC
CASSMLGTQTYNEQFF
>TRBV15|TRBJ2-5|NA|TRBD2
TGTGCCACCAGCAGAGAGGGCGGGGGGTCACCTCAAGAGACCCAGTACTTC
CATSREGGGSPQETQYF
>TRBV7-9|TRBJ1-4|NA|NA
TGTGCCAGCAGCTTAGGGGGCAGCAGTAATGAAAAACTGTTTTTT
CASSLGGSSNEKLFF
>TRBV5-6|TRBJ2-4|few|NA
TGTGCCAGCAGCCTTGGGGGCCAAAACATTCAGTACTTC
CASSLGGQNIQYF
>TRBV19|TRBJ2-1|NA|TRBD2
TGTGCCAGTAGTATATCAACTAGCGGATACCATGAGCAGTTCTTC
CASSISTSGYHEQFF
>TRBV28|TRBJ1-3|NA|NA
TGTGCCAGCAGTTTATTCTACGAGGGAAACACCATATATTTT
CASSLFYEGNTIYF
>TRBV4-3|TRBJ2-1|NA|TRBD2
TGCGCCAGCAGCCAAGAAATTGGGGGGAGGACTAGCGGCTTTTACAATGAGCAGTTCTTC
CASSQEIGGRTSGFYNEQFF
>TRBV28|TRBJ2-2|NA|NA
TGTGCCAGCAGTTTCCCTCGGACAGTCCCCGGGGAGCTGTTTTTT
CASSFPRTVPGELFF
>TRBV7-8|TRBJ1-6|NA|TRBD1
TGTGCCAGCAGCCGAGCCGGGACAGGGCTTTCACCCCTCCACTTT
CASSRAGTGLSPLHF
>TRBV6-2/TRBV6-3|TRBJ2-1|NA|TRBD2
TGTGCCAGCAGTCTCCCCCGTAGCGGGGGGCGCTATGAGCAGTTCTTC
CASSLPRSGGRYEQFF
>TRBV28|TRBJ2-5|NA|TRBD2
TGTGCCAGCAGTCCAAGATTAGCGGGGGCCCAAGAGACCCAGTACTTC
CASSPRLAGAQETQYF
>TRBV5-1|TRBJ2-5|NA|NA
TGCGCCAGCAGCGTGTTTGGATCAGGGCAGCAAGAGACCCAGTACTTC
CASSVFGSGQQETQYF
>TRBV6-2/TRBV6-3|TRBJ1-6|NA|NA
TGTGCCAGCAGTCCCCGTAGGGCCGGGAATAATTCACCCCTCCACTTT
CASSPRRAGNNSPLHF
>TRBV6-5|TRBJ2-2|NA|NA
TGTGCCAGCAACCTAGACAGGAACACCGGGGAGCTGTTTTTT
CASNLDRNTGELFF
>TRBV7-9|TRBJ2-5|NA|NA
TGTGCCAGCAGCCAAACAGGAGCAGGGCTGGAGACCCAGTACTTC
CASSQTGAGLETQYF
>TRBV3-1/TRBV3-2|TRBJ2-2|NA|TRBD1
TGTGCCAGCAGCACCCGACAGGGAGCCACCGGGGAGCTGTTTTTT
CASSTRQGATGELFF